Here is one T cell receptor (beta chain) with its context. Authors' analysis steps: It was from reference gene primer amplification that nucleated cell counts were estimated. Assay used: immunoSEQ multiplex PCR; TCRdb lists only in-frame clones, some missing. V, J and clone size are those of that table, while D and trimming were read from the DNA. This table has under 250,000 clones, 80% to 90% appearing once. The data were taken from a study of blood T cell repertoires in COVID-19. Study details: Acute-phase and convalescent COVID-19 samples originated in the United States, Italy and Spain. PBMCs, B-cell-depleted T cells, or T cells were the source of the cDNA or gDNA that made up the material.

CDR3 length: 15 amino acids. Deletions cut 4 bases from V and 0 bases from J, with 11 bases between. Germline CDR1 SGDLS, CDR2 YYNGEE. Sequenced sample: peripheral blood. This receptor was identified in a woman aged 70-85 years with acute or convalescent COVID-19. The rearrangement joins TRBV9 to TRBJ1-3; D not certain. CDR3 DNA: TGTGCCAGCAGCCCGGTTGGTACCTCTGGAAACACCATATATTTT. It translates to CASSPVGTSGNTIYF. Drawing the rest from reference TRBV9 and TRBJ1-3, the complete variable domain is DSGVTQTPKHLITATGQRVTLRCSPRSGDLSVYWYQQSLDQGLQFLIQYYNGEERAKGNILERFSAQQFPDLHSELNLSSLELGDSALYFCASSPVGTSGNTIYFGEGSWLTVV.